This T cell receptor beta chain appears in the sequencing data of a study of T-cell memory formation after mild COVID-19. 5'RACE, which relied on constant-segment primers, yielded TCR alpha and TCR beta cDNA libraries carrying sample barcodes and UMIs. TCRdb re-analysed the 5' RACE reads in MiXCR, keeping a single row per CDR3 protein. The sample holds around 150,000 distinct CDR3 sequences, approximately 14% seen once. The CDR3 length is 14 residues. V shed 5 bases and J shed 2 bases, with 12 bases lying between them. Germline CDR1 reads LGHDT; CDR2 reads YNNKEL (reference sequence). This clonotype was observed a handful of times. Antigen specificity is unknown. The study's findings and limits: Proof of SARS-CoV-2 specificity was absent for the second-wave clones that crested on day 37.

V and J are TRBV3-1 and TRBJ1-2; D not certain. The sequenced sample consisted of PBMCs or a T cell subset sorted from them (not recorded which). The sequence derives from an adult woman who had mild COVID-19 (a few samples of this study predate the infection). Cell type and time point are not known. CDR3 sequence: CASSSQQLNYGYTF. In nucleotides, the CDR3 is TGTGCCAGCAGCTCCCAACAGTTAAACTATGGCTACACCTTC.